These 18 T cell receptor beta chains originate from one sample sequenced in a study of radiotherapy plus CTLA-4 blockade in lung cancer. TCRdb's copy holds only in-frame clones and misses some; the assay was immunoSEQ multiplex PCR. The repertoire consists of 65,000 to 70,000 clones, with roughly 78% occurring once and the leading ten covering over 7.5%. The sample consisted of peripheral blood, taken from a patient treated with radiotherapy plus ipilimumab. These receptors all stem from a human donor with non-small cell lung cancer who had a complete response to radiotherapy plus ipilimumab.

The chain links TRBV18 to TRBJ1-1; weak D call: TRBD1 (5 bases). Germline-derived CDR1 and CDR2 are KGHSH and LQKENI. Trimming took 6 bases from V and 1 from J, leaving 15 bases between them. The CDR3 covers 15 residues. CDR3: CASSEAWGRNTEAFF. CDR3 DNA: TGTGCCAGCTCGGAGGCCTGGGGCCGGAACACTGAAGCTTTCTTT.

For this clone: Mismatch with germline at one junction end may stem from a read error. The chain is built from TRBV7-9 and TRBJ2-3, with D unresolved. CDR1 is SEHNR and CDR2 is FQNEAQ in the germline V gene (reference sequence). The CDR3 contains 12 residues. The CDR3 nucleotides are TGTGCCAGCAGTTTAGGCACAGATACGCAGTATTTT. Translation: CASSLGTDTQYF.

The CDR3 nucleotides are TGTGCCAGCAGCCAAGAATTCAATTGGGGATGGTACTTC. This gives the protein CASSQEFNWGWYF. The rearrangement joins TRBV14 to TRBJ2-7; D remains ambiguous. The CDR3 has 13 residues. Trimming shortened V by 0 bases and J by 12 bases, and 15 bases separated the two germline ends. Germline V CDR1 and CDR2: SGHDN, FVKESK. Complete variable domain (other parts from reference TRBV14 and TRBJ2-7): EAGVTQFPSHSVIEKGQTVTLRCDPISGHDNLYWYRRVMGKEIKFLLHFVKESKQDESGMPNNRFLAERTGGTYSTLKVQPAELEDSGVYFCASSQEFNWGWYFGPGTRLTVT.

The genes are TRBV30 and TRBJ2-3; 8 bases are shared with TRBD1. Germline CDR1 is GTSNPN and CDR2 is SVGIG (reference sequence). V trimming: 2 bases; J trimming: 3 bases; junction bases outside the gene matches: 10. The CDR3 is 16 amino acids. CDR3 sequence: CAWSISPTGGTDTQYF. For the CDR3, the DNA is TGTGCCTGGAGTATATCTCCTACAGGGGGGACAGATACGCAGTATTTT.

CDR3 residues: CASSSGTDFQPQHF. In nucleotides, the CDR3 is TGTGCCAGCAGCTCCGGGACAGACTTCCAGCCCCAGCATTTT. This chain links TRBV5-8 with TRBJ1-5, with TRBD1 matching 7 bases. Germline assignment: CDR1 SGHTS and CDR2 YDEGEE. V lost 3 bases to trimming and J lost 7 bases; unmatched junction nucleotides: 7. This CDR3 region has 14 residues.

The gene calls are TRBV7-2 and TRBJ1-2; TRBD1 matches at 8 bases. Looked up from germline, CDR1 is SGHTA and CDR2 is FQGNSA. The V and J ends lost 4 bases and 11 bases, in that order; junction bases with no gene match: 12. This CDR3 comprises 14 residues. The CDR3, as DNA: TGTGCCAGCAGCTGGGGACAGGCGACGAACCTTTACACCTTC. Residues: CASSWGQATNLYTF.

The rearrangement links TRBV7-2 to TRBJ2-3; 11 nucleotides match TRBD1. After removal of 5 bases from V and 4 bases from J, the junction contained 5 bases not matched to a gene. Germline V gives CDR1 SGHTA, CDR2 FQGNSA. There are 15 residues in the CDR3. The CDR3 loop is CASSTRTGGSDTQYF. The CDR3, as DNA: TGTGCCAGCAGCACCAGGACAGGGGGCTCAGATACGCAGTATTTT.

CDR3 protein: CASSTPRGSYNEQFF. CDR3 nucleotides: TGTGCCAGCAGCACCCCCCGGGGATCCTACAATGAGCAGTTCTTC. This chain uses TRBV11-2 with TRBJ2-1; weak D call: TRBD2 (5 bases). Germline V gives CDR1 SGHAT, CDR2 FQNNGV. This CDR3 region has 15 residues. The V gene lost 5 bases and the J gene lost 1 base, with 12 bases spanning the gap.

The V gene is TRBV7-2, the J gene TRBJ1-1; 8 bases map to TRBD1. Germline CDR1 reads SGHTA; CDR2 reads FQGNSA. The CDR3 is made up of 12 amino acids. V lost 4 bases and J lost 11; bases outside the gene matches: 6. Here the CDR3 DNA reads TGTGCCAGCAGCTCCGGACAGGGCGGGGCTTTCTTT. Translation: CASSSGQGGAFF.

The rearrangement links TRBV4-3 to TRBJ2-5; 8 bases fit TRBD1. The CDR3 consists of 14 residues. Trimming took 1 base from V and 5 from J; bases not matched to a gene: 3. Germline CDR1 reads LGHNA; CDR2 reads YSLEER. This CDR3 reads CASSQARGQETQYF. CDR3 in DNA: TGCGCCAGCAGCCAAGCCAGGGGGCAGGAGACCCAGTACTTC.

The CDR3 protein is CASSAGDTPYEQYV. The CDR3 coding sequence is TGTGCCAGCAGCGCGGGGGACACGCCGTACGAGCAGTACGTC. The chain uses TRBV5-4 and TRBJ2-7; possibly TRBD2 for D (7 bases). CDR3 length equals 14 residues. The V end lost 4 bases, the J end lost 4 bases, and 15 bases lay between the germline ends. Germline loops: CDR1 SGHNT, CDR2 YYREEE (reference sequence).

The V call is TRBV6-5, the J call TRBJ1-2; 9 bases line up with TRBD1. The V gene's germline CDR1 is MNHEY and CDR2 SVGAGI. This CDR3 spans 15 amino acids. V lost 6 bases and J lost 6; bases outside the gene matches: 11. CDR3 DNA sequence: TGTGCCAGCAGGCGACAGGGGGGAGTTGGCAATGGCTACACCTTC. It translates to CASRRQGGVGNGYTF.

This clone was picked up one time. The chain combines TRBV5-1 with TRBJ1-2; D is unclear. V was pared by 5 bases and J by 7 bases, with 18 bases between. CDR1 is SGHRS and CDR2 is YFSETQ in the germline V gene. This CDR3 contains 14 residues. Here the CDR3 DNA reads TGCGCCAGCAGTGTCTCAGGCAATTTGGGTGGCTACACCTTC. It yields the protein CASSVSGNLGGYTF.

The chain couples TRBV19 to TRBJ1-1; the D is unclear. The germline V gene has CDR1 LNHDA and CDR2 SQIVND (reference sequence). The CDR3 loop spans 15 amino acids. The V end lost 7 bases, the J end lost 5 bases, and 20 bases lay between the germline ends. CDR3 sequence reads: CASTTPGPAITEAFF. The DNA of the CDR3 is TGTGCCAGTACCACCCCTGGGCCGGCGATAACTGAAGCTTTCTTT.

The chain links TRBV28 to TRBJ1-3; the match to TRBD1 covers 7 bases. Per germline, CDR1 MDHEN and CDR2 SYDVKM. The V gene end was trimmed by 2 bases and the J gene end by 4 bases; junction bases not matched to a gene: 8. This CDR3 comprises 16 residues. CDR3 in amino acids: CASSLDLRGQGNTIYF. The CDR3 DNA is TGTGCCAGCAGTTTAGATCTAAGGGGACAGGGAAACACCATATATTTT.

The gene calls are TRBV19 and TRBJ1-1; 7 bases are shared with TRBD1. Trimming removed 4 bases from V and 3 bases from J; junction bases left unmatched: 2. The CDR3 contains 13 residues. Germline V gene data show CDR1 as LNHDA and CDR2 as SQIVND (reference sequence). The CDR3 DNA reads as TGTGCCAGTAGTAAGGGGGCGGACACTGAAGCTTTCTTT. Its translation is CASSKGADTEAFF.

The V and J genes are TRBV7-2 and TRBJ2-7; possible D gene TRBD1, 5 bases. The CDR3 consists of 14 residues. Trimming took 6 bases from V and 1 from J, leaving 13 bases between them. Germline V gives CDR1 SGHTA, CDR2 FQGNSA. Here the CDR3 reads CASSRTLLSYEQYF. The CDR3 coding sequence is TGTGCCAGCAGTCGGACACTGTTATCCTACGAGCAGTACTTC.

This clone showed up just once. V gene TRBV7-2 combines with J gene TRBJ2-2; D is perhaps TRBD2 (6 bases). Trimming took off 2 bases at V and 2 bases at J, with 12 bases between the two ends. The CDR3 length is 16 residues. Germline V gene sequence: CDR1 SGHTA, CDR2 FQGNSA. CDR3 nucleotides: TGTGCCAGCAGCTTAATGGTAGCGGCTAACACCGGGGAGCTGTTTTTT. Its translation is CASSLMVAANTGELFF.